This T cell receptor (beta chain) was documented in a study of OX40 agonist ivuxolimab in advanced cancers. Study as a whole: Patients enrolled in dose escalation were diagnosed with hepatocellular carcinoma, melanoma, renal cell or head and neck cancer. Three patients got partial responses; one had hepatocellular carcinoma and two had cutaneous melanoma. Overall study results and limits: Blood T cells, both CD4+ and CD8+, expanded clonally by week 6 at 0.1 to 3.0 mg/kg.

Worth noting for this clone: Its antigen is still unknown.

Produced via immunoSEQ multiplex PCR; TCRdb's table is partial and in-frame only. This table has fewer than 75,000 clones, roughly nine tenths appearing once. Germline values: CDR1 LGHNA, CDR2 YSLEER. The CDR3 consists of 14 residues. V was pared by 3 bases and J by 5 bases, with 14 bases between. The clonotype comes from an adult with an advanced solid tumor such as melanoma, head and neck, liver or kidney cancer. This chain uses TRBV4-3 with TRBJ2-7; no clear D. Material: CD4+ or CD8+ T cells sorted from blood, obtained in a trial of the OX40 agonist ivuxolimab. The chain's CDR3 is CASSQSLGKNEQYF. Here the CDR3 DNA reads TGCGCCAGCAGCCAGTCGCTAGGGAAAAACGAGCAGTACTTC.